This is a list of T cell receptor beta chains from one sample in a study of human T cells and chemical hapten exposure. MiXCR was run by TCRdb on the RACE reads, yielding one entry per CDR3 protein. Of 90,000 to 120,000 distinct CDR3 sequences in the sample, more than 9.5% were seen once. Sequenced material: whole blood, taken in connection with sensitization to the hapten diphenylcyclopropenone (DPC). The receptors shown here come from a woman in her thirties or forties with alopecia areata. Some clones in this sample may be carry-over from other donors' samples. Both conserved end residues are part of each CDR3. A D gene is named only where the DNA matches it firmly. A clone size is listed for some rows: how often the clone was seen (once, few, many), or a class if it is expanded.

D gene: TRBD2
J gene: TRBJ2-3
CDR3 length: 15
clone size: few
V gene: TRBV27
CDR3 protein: CASSLLWEGPDTQYF
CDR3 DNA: TGTGCCAGCAGTTTATTGTGGGAGGGCCCAGATACGCAGTATTTT

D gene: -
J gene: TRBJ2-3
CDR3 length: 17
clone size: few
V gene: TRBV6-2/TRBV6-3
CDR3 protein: CASSPTVGGGSTDTQYF
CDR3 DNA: TGTGCCAGCAGCCCCACAGTCGGGGGCGGAAGCACAGACACGCAGTATTTT

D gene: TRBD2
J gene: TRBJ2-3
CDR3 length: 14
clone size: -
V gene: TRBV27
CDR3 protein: CASSPGTSADTQYF
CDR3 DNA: TGTGCCAGCAGCCCCGGGACTAGCGCAGATACGCAGTATTTT

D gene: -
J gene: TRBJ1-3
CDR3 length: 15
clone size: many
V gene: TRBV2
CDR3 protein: CASRQNTGTGNTIYF
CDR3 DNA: TGTGCCAGCAGACAAAACACGGGAACGGGAAACACCATATATTTT

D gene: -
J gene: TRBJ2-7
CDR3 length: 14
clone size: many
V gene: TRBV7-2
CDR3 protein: CASSLGAGSYEQYF
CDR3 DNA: TGTGCCAGCAGCTTAGGAGCGGGTTCCTACGAGCAGTACTTC

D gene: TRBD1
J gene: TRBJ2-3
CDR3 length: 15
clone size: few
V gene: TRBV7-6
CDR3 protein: CASDNRGYPTDTQYF
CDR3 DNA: TGTGCCAGCGATAACAGGGGCTATCCCACAGATACGCAGTATTTT

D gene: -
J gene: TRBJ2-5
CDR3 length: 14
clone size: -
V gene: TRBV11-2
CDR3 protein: CASSLVTDKETQYF
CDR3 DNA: TGTGCCAGCAGCTTAGTGACAGACAAAGAGACCCAGTACTTC

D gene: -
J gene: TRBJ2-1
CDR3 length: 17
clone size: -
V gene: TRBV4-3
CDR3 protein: CASSQDSGTRTYNEQFF
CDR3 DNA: TGCGCCAGCAGCCAAGATTCAGGCACCAGAACCTACAATGAGCAGTTCTTC

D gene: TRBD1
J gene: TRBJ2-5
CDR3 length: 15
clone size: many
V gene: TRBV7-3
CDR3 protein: CASSPQTGGGETQYF
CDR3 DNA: TGTGCCAGCAGCCCCCAGACAGGGGGCGGTGAGACCCAGTACTTC

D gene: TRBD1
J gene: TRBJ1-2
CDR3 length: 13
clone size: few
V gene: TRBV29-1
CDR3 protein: CSVGQTFNYGYTF
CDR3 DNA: TGCAGCGTGGGACAGACATTCAACTATGGCTACACCTTC

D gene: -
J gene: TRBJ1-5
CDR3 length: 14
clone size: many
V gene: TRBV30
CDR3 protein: CAWSSDYSNQPQHF
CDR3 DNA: TGTGCCTGGAGTTCAGACTATAGCAATCAGCCCCAGCATTTT

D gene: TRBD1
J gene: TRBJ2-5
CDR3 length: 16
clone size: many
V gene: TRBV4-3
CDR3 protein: CASSQGSGTGEETQYF
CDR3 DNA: TGCGCCAGCAGCCAGGGATCCGGGACAGGGGAGGAGACCCAGTACTTC

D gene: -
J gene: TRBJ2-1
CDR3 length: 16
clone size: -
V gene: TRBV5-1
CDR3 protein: CASSYGGMPGGNEQFF
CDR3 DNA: TGCGCCAGCAGCTACGGGGGCATGCCGGGAGGCAATGAGCAGTTCTTC

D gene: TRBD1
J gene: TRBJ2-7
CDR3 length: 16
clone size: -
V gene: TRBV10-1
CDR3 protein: CASSPVSGQRKYEQYF
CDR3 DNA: TGCGCCAGCAGTCCCGTTTCGGGACAGAGGAAATACGAGCAGTACTTC

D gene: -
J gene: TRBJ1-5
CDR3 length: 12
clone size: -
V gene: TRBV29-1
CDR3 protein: CSVSDANQPQHF
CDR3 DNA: TGCAGCGTTTCGGACGCAAATCAGCCCCAGCATTTT

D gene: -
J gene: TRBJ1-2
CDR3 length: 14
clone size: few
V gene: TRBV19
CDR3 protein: CASSILDIGYGYTF
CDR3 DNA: TGTGCCAGTAGTATCCTGGACATAGGCTATGGCTACACCTTC

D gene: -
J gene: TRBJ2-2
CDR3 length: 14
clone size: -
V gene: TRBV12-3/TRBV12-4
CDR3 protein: CASSLRGKTGELFF
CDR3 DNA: TGTGCCAGCAGTTTAAGGGGAAAAACCGGGGAGCTGTTTTTT

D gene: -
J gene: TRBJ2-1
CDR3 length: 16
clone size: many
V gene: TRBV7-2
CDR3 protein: CASSSPQRPLRDEQFF
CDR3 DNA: TGTGCCAGCAGCTCCCCCCAGCGACCACTTAGGGATGAGCAGTTCTTC

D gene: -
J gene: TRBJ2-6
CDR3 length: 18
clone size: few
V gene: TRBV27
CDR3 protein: CASSQYPTMFSGANVLTF
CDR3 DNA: TGTGCCAGCAGTCAATACCCGACCATGTTCTCTGGGGCCAACGTCCTGACTTTC

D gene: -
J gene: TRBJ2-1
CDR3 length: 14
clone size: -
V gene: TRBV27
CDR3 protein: CASSFYYPPNEQFF
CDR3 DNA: TGTGCCAGCAGTTTCTATTACCCACCCAATGAGCAGTTCTTC

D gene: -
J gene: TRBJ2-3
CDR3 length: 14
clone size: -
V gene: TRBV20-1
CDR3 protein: CSAPSGRGTDTQYF
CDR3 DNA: TGCAGTGCCCCCTCCGGGAGAGGCACAGATACGCAGTATTTT

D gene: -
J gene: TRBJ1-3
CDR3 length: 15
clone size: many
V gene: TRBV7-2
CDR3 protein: CASSLLGGPGNTIYF
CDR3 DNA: TGTGCCAGCAGCTTACTAGGGGGTCCTGGAAACACCATATATTTT

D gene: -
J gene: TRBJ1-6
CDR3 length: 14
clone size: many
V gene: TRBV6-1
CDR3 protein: CASSDRPANSPLHF
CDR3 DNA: TGTGCCAGCAGTGACCGTCCGGCGAATTCACCCCTCCACTTT

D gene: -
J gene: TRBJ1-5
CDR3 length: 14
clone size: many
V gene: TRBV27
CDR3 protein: CASSVYRDVQPQHF
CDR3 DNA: TGTGCCAGCAGTGTATACAGGGACGTTCAGCCCCAGCATTTT

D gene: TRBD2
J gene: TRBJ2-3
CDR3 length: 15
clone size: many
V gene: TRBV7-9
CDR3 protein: CASSPLAGGTDTQYF
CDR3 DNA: TGTGCCAGCAGCCCACTAGCGGGAGGCACAGATACGCAGTATTTT

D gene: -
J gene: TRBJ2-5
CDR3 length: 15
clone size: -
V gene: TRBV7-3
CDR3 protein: CASSLNTGRGETQYF
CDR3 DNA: TGTGCCAGCAGCTTAAACACGGGGCGAGGGGAGACCCAGTACTTC

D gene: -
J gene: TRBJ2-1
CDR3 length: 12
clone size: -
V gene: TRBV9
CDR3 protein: CASSVFDTEQFF
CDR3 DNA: TGTGCCAGCAGCGTGTTCGATACTGAGCAGTTCTTC

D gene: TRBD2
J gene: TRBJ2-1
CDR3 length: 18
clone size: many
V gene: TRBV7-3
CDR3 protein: CASSLGLAGSSSYNEQFF
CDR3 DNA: TGTGCCAGCAGCTTAGGACTAGCGGGGTCTAGCTCCTACAATGAGCAGTTCTTC

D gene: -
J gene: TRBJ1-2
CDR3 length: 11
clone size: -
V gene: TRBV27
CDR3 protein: CASSRGGGYTF
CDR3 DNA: TGTGCCAGCTCCCGCGGCGGTGGCTACACCTTC

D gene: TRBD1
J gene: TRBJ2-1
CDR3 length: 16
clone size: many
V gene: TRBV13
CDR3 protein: CASSLEGASSYNEQFF
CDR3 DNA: TGTGCCAGCAGCTTAGAGGGGGCTAGCTCCTACAATGAGCAGTTCTTC

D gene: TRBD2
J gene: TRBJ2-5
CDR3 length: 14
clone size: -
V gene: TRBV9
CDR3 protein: CASSPSGGIKTQYF
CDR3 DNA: TGTGCCAGCAGCCCTAGCGGGGGCATCAAGACCCAGTACTTC

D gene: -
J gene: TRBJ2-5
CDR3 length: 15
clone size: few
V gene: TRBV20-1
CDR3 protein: CSASDPGVVQETQYF
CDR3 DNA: TGCAGTGCTAGTGATCCGGGGGTAGTGCAAGAGACCCAGTACTTC

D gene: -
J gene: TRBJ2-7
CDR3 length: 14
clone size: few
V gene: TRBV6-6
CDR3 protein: CASSYGQGPYEQYF
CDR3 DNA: TGTGCCAGCAGTTACGGCCAGGGACCCTACGAGCAGTACTTC

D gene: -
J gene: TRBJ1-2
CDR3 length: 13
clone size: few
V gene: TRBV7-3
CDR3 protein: CASSLMQGHGYTF
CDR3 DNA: TGTGCCAGCAGCCTAATGCAGGGACATGGCTACACCTTC

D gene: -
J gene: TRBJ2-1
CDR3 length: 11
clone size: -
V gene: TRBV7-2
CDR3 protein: CASTRGNEQFF
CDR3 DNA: TGTGCCAGCACCCGGGGGAATGAGCAGTTCTTC

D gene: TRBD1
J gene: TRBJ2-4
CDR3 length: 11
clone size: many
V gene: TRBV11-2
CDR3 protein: CASSPRGSVYF
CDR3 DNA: TGTGCCAGCAGCCCCAGGGGGTCGGTGTACTTC